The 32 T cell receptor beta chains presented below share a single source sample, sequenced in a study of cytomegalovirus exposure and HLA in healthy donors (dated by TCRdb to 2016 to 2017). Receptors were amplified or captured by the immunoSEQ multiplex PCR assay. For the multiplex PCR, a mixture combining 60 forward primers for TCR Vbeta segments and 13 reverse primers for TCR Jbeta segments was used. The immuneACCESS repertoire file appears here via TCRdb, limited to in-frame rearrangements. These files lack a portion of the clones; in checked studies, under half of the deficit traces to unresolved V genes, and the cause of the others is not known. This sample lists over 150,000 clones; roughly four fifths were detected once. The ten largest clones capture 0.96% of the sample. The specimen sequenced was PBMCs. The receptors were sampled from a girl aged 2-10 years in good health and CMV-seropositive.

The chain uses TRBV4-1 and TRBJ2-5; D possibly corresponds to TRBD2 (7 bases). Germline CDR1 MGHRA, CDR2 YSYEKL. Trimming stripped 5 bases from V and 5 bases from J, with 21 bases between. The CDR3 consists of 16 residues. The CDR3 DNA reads TGCGCCAGCAGCGGACGGCCGGGGGCGGGAGAGGAGACCCAGTACTTC. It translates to CASSGRPGAGEETQYF.

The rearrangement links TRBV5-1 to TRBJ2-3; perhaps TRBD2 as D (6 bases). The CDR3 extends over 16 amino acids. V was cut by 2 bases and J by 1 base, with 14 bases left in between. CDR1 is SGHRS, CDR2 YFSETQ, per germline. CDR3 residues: CASSLSGAWGTDTQYF. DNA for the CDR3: TGCGCCAGCAGCTTATCGGGAGCGTGGGGCACAGATACGCAGTATTTT.

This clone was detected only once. As DNA, the CDR3 is TGTGCCTGGGCTCGGGTGACAGGGGCGCGTGAAAAACTGTTTTTT. Translated, it gives CAWARVTGAREKLFF. The J gene is TRBJ1-4, the V gene TRBV30; TRBD1 matches at 8 bases. The CDR3 spans 15 residues. J lost 7 bases, V lost 5 bases, and 12 bases had no gene match. Germline lookup yields CDR1 GTSNPN and CDR2 SVGIG (reference sequence).

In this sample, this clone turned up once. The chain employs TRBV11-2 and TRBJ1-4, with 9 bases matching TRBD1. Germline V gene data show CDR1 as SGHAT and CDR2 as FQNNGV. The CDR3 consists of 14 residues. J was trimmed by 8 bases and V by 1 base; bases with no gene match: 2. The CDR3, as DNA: TGTGCCAGCAGCTTAGGGGGGACAGGGGAAAAACTGTTTTTT. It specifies CASSLGGTGEKLFF.

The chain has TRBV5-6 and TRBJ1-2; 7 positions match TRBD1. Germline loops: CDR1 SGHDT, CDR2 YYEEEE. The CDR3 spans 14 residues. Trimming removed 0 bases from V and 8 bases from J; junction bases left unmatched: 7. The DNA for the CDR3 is TGTGCCAGCAGCTTGGACAGGGGTGGATGGGGCTACACCTTC. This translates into CASSLDRGGWGYTF.

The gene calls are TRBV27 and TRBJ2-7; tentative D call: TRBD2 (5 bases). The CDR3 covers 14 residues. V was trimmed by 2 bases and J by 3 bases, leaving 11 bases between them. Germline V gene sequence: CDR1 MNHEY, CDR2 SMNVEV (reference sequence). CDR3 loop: CASSLAGLRYEQYF. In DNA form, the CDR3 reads TGTGCCAGCAGTTTAGCGGGCCTGCGCTACGAGCAGTACTTC.

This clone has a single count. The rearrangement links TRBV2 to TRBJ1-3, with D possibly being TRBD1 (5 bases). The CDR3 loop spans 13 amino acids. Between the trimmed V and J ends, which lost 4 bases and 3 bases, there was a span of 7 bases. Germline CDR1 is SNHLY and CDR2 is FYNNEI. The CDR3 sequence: CASSARVGNTIYF. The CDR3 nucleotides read TGTGCCAGCAGTGCCAGGGTTGGAAACACCATATATTTT.

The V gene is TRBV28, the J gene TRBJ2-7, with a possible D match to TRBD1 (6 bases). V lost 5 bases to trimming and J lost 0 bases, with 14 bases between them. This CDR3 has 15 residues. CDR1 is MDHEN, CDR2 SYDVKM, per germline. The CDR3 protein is CASSPRDRSSYEQYF. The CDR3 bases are TGTGCCAGCAGTCCTCGAGACAGGTCCTCCTACGAGCAGTACTTC.

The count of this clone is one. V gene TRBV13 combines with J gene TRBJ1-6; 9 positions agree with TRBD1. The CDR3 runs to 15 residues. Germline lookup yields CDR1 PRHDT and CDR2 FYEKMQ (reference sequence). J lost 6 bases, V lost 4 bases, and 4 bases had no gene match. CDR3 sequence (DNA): TGTGCCAGCAGCTCCCCGGGACAGGGTAATTCACCCCTCCACTTT. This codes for CASSSPGQGNSPLHF.

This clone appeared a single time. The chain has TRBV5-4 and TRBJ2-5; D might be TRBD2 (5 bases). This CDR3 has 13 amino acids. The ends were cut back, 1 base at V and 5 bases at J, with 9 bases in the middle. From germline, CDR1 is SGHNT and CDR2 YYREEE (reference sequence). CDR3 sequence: CASSLSGRETQYF. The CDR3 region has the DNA TGTGCCAGCAGCTTGAGCGGCAGGGAGACCCAGTACTTC.

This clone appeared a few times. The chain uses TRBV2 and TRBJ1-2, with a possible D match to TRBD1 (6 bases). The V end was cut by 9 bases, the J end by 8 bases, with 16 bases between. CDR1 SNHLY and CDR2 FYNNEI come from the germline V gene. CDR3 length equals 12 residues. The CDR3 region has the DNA TGTGCCAGATCAGGGGTATCGGGAGGCTACACCTTC. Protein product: CARSGVSGGYTF.

CDR3 sequence: CASRGQGMTEAFF. The CDR3 DNA reads as TGTGCCAGCAGGGGACAGGGGATGACTGAAGCTTTCTTT. J is TRBJ1-1 and V is TRBV7-3; 10 bases are shared with TRBD1. Trimming at V came to 6 bases and at J to 5 bases, leaving 3 bases not matched to a gene. Germline V gene sequence: CDR1 SGHTA, CDR2 FQGTGA. CDR3 length equals 13 residues.

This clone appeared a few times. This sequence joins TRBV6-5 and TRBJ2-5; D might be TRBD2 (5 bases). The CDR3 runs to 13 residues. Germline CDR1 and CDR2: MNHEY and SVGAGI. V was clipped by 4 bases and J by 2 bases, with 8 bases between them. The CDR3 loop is CASSWGVQETQYF. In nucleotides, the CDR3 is TGTGCCAGCAGTTGGGGAGTTCAAGAGACCCAGTACTTC.

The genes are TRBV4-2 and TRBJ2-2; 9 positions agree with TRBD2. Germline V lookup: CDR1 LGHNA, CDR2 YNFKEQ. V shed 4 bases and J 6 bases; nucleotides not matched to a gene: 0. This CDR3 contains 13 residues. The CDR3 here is CASSLAGAGELFF. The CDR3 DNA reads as TGTGCCAGCAGCCTAGCGGGAGCCGGGGAGCTGTTTTTT.

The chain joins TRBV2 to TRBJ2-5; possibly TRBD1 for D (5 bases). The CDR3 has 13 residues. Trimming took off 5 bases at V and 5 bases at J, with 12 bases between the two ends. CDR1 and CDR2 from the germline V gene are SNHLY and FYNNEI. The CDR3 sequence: CASSTRVAETQYF. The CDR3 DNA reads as TGTGCCAGCAGTACCAGGGTTGCGGAGACCCAGTACTTC.

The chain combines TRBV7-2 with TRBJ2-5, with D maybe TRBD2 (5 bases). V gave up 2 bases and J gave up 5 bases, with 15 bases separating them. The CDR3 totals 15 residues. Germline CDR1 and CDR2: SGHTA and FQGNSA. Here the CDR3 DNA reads TGTGCCAGCAGCTTATTGAGGGCCGTCCGGGAGACCCAGTACTTC. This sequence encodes CASSLLRAVRETQYF.

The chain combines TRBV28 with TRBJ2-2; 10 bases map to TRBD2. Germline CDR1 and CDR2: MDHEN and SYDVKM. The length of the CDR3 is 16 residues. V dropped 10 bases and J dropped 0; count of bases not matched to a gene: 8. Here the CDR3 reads CATLGLAVANTGELFF. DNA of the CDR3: TGTGCCACCTTAGGACTAGCGGTAGCGAACACCGGGGAGCTGTTTTTT.

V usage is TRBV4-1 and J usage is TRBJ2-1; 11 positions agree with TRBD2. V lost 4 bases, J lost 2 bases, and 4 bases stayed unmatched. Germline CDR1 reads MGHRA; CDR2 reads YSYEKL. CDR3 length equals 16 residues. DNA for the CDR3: TGCGCCAGCAGCCGATGGGGACTAGCGGCCTACAATGAGCAGTTCTTC. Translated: CASSRWGLAAYNEQFF.

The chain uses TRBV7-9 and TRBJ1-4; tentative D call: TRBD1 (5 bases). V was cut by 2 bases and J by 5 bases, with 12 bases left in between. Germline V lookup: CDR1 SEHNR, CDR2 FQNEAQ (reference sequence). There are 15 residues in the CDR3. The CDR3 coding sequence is TGTGCCAGCAGCTTAAGTCCAGGGCTCAATGAAAAACTGTTTTTT. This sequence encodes CASSLSPGLNEKLFF.

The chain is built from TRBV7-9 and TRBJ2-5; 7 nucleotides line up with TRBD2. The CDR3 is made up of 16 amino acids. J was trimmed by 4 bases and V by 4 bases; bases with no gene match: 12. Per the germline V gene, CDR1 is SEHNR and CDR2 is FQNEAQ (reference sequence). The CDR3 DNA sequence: TGTGCCAGCAGCTCAGCTCTAGCGGTTTACCTAGAGACCCAGTACTTC. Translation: CASSSALAVYLETQYF.

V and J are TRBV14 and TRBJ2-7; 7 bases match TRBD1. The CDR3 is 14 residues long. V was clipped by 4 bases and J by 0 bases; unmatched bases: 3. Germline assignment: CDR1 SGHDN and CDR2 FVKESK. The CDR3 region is CASSPRGSSYEQYF. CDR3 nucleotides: TGTGCCAGCAGCCCCAGGGGGAGCTCCTACGAGCAGTACTTC.

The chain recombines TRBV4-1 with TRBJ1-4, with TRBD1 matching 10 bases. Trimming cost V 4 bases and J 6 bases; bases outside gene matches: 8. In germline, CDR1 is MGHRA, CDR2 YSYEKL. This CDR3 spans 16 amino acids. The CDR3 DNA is TGCGCCAGCAGCCGCAGCGCCGGGACAGGGGATGAAAAACTGTTTTTT. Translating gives CASSRSAGTGDEKLFF.

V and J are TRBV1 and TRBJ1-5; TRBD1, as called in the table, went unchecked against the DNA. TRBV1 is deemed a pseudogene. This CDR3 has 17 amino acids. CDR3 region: CTSSQGRQATSNQPQHF. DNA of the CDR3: TGCACCAGCAGCCAAGGGCGACAGGCAACTAGCAATCAGCCCCAGCATTTT.

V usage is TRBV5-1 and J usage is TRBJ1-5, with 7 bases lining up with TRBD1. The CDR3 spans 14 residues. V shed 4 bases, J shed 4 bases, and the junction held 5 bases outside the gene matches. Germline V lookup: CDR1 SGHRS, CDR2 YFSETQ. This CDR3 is CASSPGTANQPQHF. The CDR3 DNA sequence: TGCGCCAGCAGCCCCGGGACAGCTAATCAGCCCCAGCATTTT.

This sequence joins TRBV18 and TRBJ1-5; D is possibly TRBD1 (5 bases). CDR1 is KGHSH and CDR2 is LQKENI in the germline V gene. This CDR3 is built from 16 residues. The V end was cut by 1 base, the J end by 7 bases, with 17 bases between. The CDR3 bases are TGTGCCAGCTCACCACAGAGACAGAGAGAAATGCAGCCCCAGCATTTT. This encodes CASSPQRQREMQPQHF.

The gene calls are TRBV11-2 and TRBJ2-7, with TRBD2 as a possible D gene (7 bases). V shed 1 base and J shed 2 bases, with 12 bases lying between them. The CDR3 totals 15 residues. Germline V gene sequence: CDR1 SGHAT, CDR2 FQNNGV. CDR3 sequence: CASSLASGGAYEQYF. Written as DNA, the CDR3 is TGTGCCAGCAGCTTAGCCTCGGGGGGCGCCTACGAGCAGTACTTC.

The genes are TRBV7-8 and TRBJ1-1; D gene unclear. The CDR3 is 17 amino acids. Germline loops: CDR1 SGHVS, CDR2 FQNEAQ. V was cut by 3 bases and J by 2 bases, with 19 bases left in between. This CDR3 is CASSLRLRAEVNTEAFF. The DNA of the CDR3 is TGTGCCAGCAGCTTGCGTCTCCGTGCGGAGGTTAACACTGAAGCTTTCTTT. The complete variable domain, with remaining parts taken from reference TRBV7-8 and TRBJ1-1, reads GAGVSQSPRYKVAKRGQDVALRCDPISGHVSLFWYQQALGQGPEFLTYFQNEAQLDKSGLPSDRFFAERPEGSVSTLKIQRTQQEDSAVYLCASSLRLRAEVNTEAFFGQGTRLTVV.

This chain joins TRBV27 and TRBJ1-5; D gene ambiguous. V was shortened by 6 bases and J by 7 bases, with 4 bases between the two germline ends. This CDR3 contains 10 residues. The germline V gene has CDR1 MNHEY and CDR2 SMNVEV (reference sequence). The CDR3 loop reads CASRRQPQHF. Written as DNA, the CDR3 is TGTGCCAGCAGGAGGCAGCCCCAGCATTTT.

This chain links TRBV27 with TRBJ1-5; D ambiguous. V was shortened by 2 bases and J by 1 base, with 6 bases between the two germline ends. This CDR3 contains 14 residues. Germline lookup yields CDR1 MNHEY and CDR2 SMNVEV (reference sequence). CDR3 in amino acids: CASSLGPSNQPQHF. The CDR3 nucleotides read TGTGCCAGCAGTTTAGGGCCGAGCAATCAGCCCCAGCATTTT.

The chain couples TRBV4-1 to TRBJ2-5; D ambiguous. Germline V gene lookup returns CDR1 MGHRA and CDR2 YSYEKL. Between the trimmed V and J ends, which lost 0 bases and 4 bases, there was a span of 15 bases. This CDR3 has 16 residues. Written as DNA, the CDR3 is TGCGCCAGCAGCCAAGATAAAATTAGGCCAGGAGAGACCCAGTACTTC. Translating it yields CASSQDKIRPGETQYF.

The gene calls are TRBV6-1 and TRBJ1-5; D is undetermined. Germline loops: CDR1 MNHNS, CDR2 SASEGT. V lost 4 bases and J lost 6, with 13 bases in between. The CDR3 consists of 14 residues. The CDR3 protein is CASSAVAGIQPQHF. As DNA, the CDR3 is TGTGCCAGCAGTGCGGTGGCGGGCATTCAGCCCCAGCATTTT.

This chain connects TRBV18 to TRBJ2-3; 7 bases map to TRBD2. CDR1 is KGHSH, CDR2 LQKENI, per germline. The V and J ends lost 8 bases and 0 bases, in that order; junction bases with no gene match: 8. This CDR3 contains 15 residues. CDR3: CASPGAGTSTDTQYF. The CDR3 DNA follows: TGTGCCAGCCCGGGAGCGGGAACTAGCACAGATACGCAGTATTTT.